Given below is one TCR beta chain in context. Original processing notes: Filtering differed, since immunoSEQ gave only junction sequences and no quality scores. Assay: immunoSEQ multiplex PCR; the TCRdb copy retains only in-frame clones and omits some. V, J and clone size derive from that table, while D and trimming were established from the DNA sequence. The table records over 850,000 clones, around 78% of them present only once. The data derive from a study of shared clonotypes between healthy human individuals. Only Caucasian adults living in Nashville, Tennessee served as donors. V was clipped by 3 bases and J by 4 bases, with 6 bases between them. Germline-derived CDR1 and CDR2 are SNHLY and FYNNEI. This CDR3 contains 12 residues.

Sequenced input: memory CD4+ T cells from PBMCs. This sample's subset: CD45RA-negative fraction. The origin of this receptor is a man aged 18-30 years in good health. Some clones in this sample may be carry-over from other donors' samples. The V gene is TRBV2, the J gene TRBJ1-2, with a weak D call TRBD1 (5 bases). The CDR3 bases are TGTGCCAGCAGTGATCAGGGCTATGGCTACACCTTC. Amino acids: CASSDQGYGYTF.